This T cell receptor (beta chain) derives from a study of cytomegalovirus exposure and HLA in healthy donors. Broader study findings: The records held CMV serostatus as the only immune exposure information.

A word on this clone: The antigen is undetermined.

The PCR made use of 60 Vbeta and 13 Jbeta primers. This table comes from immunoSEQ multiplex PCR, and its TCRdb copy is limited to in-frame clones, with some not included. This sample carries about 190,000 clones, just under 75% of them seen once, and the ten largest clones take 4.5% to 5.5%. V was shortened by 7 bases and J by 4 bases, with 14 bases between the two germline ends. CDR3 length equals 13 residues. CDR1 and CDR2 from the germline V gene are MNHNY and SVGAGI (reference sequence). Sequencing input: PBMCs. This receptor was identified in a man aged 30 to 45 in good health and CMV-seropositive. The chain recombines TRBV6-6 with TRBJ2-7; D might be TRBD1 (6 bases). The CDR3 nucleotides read TGTGCCAGCACCCCTTCAGGGGCTTACGAGCAGTACTTC. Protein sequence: CASTPSGAYEQYF.